Below are 27 T cell receptor beta chains sequenced from a single sample in a study of blood T cell repertoires in COVID-19. Assay used: immunoSEQ multiplex PCR; TCRdb lists only in-frame clones, some missing. The repertoire holds roughly 200,000 clones, with approximately 85% as singletons. Sample: PBMCs or T cells enriched from blood (not recorded which). The receptors here all came from a man between 40 and 49 years old who had recovered from COVID-19.

The V gene is TRBV7-8, the J gene TRBJ1-2; D unresolved. V dropped 5 bases and J dropped 6 bases, with 16 bases sitting between them. The CDR3 is made up of 14 amino acids. The germline V gene encodes CDR1 SGHVS and CDR2 FQNEAQ. The CDR3 coding sequence is TGTGCCAGCAGCACCGCGGTCAATACGGATGGCTACACCTTC. Translation: CASSTAVNTDGYTF.

The chain combines TRBV6-4 with TRBJ2-1, with 10 positions matching TRBD2. The CDR3 length is 15 residues. Germline-derived CDR1 and CDR2 are MRHNA and SNTAGT. V shed 2 bases, J shed 7 bases, and the junction held 5 bases outside the gene matches. This CDR3 is CASSDRAGGQNEQFF. The CDR3 DNA is TGTGCCAGCAGTGACAGAGCGGGGGGGCAAAATGAGCAGTTCTTC.

The chain recombines TRBV5-1 with TRBJ2-5; 11 bases line up with TRBD2. The V gene end was trimmed by 3 bases and the J gene end by 5 bases; junction bases not matched to a gene: 3. Germline CDR1 SGHRS, CDR2 YFSETQ. The CDR3 has 14 residues. The CDR3 region has the DNA TGCGCCAGCAGCTCTAGCGGGAGGAGGGAGACCCAGTACTTC. It yields the protein CASSSSGRRETQYF.

This chain connects TRBV28 to TRBJ1-5; D ambiguous. CDR1 MDHEN and CDR2 SYDVKM come from the germline V gene. Trimming cost V 7 bases and J 6 bases, with 13 bases left between them. The CDR3 sequence is 13 residues long. The CDR3 coding sequence is TGTGCCAGCATAGGAGGAAGTCGTCAGCCCCAGCATTTT. It specifies CASIGGSRQPQHF. Drawing the rest from reference TRBV28 and TRBJ1-5, the complete variable domain is DVKVTQSSRYLVKRTGEKVFLECVQDMDHENMFWYRQDPGLGLRLIYFSYDVKMKEKGDIPEGYSVSREKKERFSLILESASTNQTSMYLCASIGGSRQPQHFGDGTRLSIL.

The V and J genes are TRBV18 and TRBJ1-2; weak D call: TRBD1 (5 bases). V lost 6 bases and J 7 bases, leaving 24 bases between the germline ends. Germline V lookup: CDR1 KGHSH, CDR2 LQKENI. The CDR3 spans 16 residues. The CDR3 DNA is TGTGCCAGCTCCAACGCACCACCCGGGGGGAACGGTGGCTACACCTTC. This gives the protein CASSNAPPGGNGGYTF. Full variable domain (rest looked up from reference TRBV18 and TRBJ1-2): NAGVMQNPRHLVRRRGQEARLRCSPMKGHSHVYWYRQLPEEGLKFMVYLQKENIIDESGMPKERFSAEFPKEGPSILRIQQVVRGDSAAYFCASSNAPPGGNGGYTFGSGTRLTVV.

The V gene is TRBV7-9, the J gene TRBJ2-1; D possibly corresponds to TRBD2 (7 bases). From germline, CDR1 is SEHNR and CDR2 FQNEAQ (reference sequence). V lost 4 bases to trimming and J lost 1 base, with 14 bases between them. There are 16 residues in the CDR3. The CDR3 DNA sequence: TGTGCCAGCAGCTCCCTCCGGGGGGCGTCCTACAATGAGCAGTTCTTC. Its protein product is CASSSLRGASYNEQFF.

V and J are TRBV9 and TRBJ2-5; possible D gene TRBD2, 7 bases. Germline-derived CDR1 and CDR2 are SGDLS and YYNGEE. V dropped 0 bases and J dropped 5 bases, with 14 bases sitting between them. The length of the CDR3 is 15 residues. The CDR3 loop is CASSVASGGRETQYF. CDR3 bases: TGTGCCAGCAGCGTAGCTTCGGGGGGCCGGGAGACCCAGTACTTC.

J is TRBJ2-7 and V is TRBV5-6; 7 bases agree with TRBD2. Trimming removed 2 bases from V and 2 bases from J; junction bases left unmatched: 1. This CDR3 contains 13 residues. Germline CDR1 reads SGHDT; CDR2 reads YYEEEE. In DNA form, the CDR3 reads TGTGCCAGCAGCTTCGGGACTACCTACGAGCAGTACTTC. Its translation is CASSFGTTYEQYF.

This clone appeared a few times. The junction differs from germline at one of its ends, possibly a read error. This rearrangement joins TRBV29-1 to TRBJ1-2; D is uncertain. This CDR3 is 13 amino acids long. CDR1 and CDR2 (germline): SQVTM, ANQGSEA. The CDR3 region has the DNA TGCAGCGTTAGGAGTTTGGGTAACGATGGCTACACCTTC. This sequence encodes CSVRSLGNDGYTF.

The V and J genes are TRBV5-1 and TRBJ2-7; tentatively, D is TRBD2 (5 bases). The V gene lost 5 bases and the J gene lost 0 bases, with 9 bases spanning the gap. Looked up from germline, CDR1 is SGHRS and CDR2 is YFSETQ. The CDR3 covers 13 residues. CDR3 loop: CASRAASSYEQYF. The CDR3 nucleotides read TGCGCCAGCAGAGCGGCAAGCTCCTACGAGCAGTACTTC.

This rearrangement joins TRBV5-1 to TRBJ2-3; D gene uncertain. Germline CDR1 reads SGHRS; CDR2 reads YFSETQ. This CDR3 is built from 15 residues. Trimming pared 9 bases from V and 0 bases from J, leaving 17 bases between. The CDR3, as DNA: TGCGCCACCCGTAGCCGCGTTACGAGCACAGATACGCAGTATTTT. Protein: CATRSRVTSTDTQYF.

The rearrangement uses TRBV11-2 and TRBJ2-1, with TRBD2 as a possible D gene (5 bases). The CDR3 runs 16 residues. CDR1 and CDR2 from the germline V gene are SGHAT and FQNNGV. Trimming shortened V by 5 bases and J by 2 bases, and 16 bases separated the two germline ends. CDR3 sequence: CASSLAADLTYNEQFF. As DNA, the CDR3 is TGTGCCAGCAGCCTTGCAGCGGACCTGACCTACAATGAGCAGTTCTTC. Filled out from reference TRBV11-2 and TRBJ2-1, the complete variable domain reads EAGVAQSPRYKIIEKRQSVAFWCNPISGHATLYWYQQILGQGPKLLIQFQNNGVVDDSQLPKDRFSAERLKGVDSTLKIQPAKLEDSAVYLCASSLAADLTYNEQFFGPGTRLTVL.

This clone was found once. The CDR3 nucleotides are TGTGCCAGCAGTCGTACCGGCGGGACGTCTAGCTCCTACGAGCAGTACTTC. This encodes CASSRTGGTSSSYEQYF. The chain uses TRBV27 and TRBJ2-7, with D possibly TRBD2 on 6 matching bases. This CDR3 has 17 amino acids. Trimming cost V 5 bases and J 0 bases, with 20 bases left between them. The germline V gene encodes CDR1 MNHEY and CDR2 SMNVEV (reference sequence).

This clone was recorded only once. The chain combines TRBV11-2 with TRBJ1-5; 8 bases map to TRBD1. The CDR3 runs to 15 residues. The junction had 5 bases not matched to a gene; V was cut back by 1 base and J by 6 bases. The germline CDR1 and CDR2 sequences are SGHAT and FQNNGV. CDR3 nucleotide sequence: TGTGCCAGCAGCTTAGGGACAGGGAACGGTCAGCCCCAGCATTTT. Its protein is CASSLGTGNGQPQHF.

The chain couples TRBV5-1 to TRBJ1-1; D may be TRBD1 (5 bases). The V gene's germline CDR1 is SGHRS and CDR2 YFSETQ. V gave up 3 bases and J gave up 3 bases, with 15 bases separating them. This CDR3 comprises 15 residues. The CDR3 protein is CASSSTGGKHTEAFF. The CDR3 coding sequence is TGCGCCAGCAGCTCCACCGGGGGAAAGCACACTGAAGCTTTCTTT.

This chain uses TRBV5-5 with TRBJ2-1; possibly TRBD2 for D (5 bases). Per the germline V gene, CDR1 is SGHKS and CDR2 is YYEKEE (reference sequence). The CDR3 consists of 14 residues. The V end lost 4 bases, the J end lost 6 bases, and 14 bases lay between the germline ends. CDR3 loop: CASSHSGLGNEQFF. The DNA of the CDR3 is TGTGCCAGCAGCCACAGCGGATTGGGCAATGAGCAGTTCTTC.

This clone has a handful of counts. The chain recombines TRBV25-1 with TRBJ2-5; TRBD2 is a possible D gene (7 bases). V lost 6 bases to trimming and J lost 3 bases, with 17 bases between them. From germline, CDR1 is MGHDK and CDR2 SYGVNS. This CDR3 is built from 15 residues. CDR3: CASSLGGAMEETQYF. CDR3 nucleotides: TGTGCCAGCAGCCTGGGGGGGGCGATGGAAGAGACCCAGTACTTC. Together with reference TRBV25-1 and TRBJ2-5, the CDR3 gives the full variable domain: EADIYQTPRYLVIGTGKKITLECSQTMGHDKMYWYQQDPGMELHLIHYSYGVNSTEKGDLSSESTVSRIRTEHFPLTLESARPSHTSQYLCASSLGGAMEETQYFGPGTRLLVL.

The chain is built from TRBV25-1 and TRBJ1-1, with no clear D. This CDR3 is built from 15 residues. Germline V gene lookup returns CDR1 MGHDK and CDR2 SYGVNS. V was trimmed by 7 bases and J by 0 bases, leaving 15 bases between them. The CDR3 reads CASKGDPTVNTEAFF. Here the CDR3 DNA reads TGTGCCAGCAAGGGAGACCCCACTGTGAACACTGAAGCTTTCTTT.

The chain has TRBV12-5 and TRBJ1-6, with 7 bases that match TRBD1. The CDR3 contains 15 residues. Trimming at V came to 6 bases and at J to 5 bases, leaving 7 bases not matched to a gene. Germline V lookup: CDR1 LGHNT, CDR2 FRNRAP. CDR3 DNA sequence: TGTGCTAGTGGCGCTGACAGGGTGAATAATTCACCCCTCCACTTT. It is translated as CASGADRVNNSPLHF.

CDR3 sequence (DNA): TGCGCCAGCAGCCAAGAGGGCCAGGGAAACAATCAGCCCCAGCATTTT. Its protein is CASSQEGQGNNQPQHF. This chain joins TRBV4-1 and TRBJ1-5, with D perhaps TRBD1 (5 bases). Trimming shortened V by 0 bases and J by 3 bases, and 12 bases separated the two germline ends. This CDR3 spans 16 amino acids. Per the germline V gene, CDR1 is MGHRA and CDR2 is YSYEKL.

The chain uses TRBV5-1 and TRBJ2-5; D possibly corresponds to TRBD2 (5 bases). The germline V gene has CDR1 SGHRS and CDR2 YFSETQ. V was shortened by 4 bases and J by 4 bases, with 14 bases between the two germline ends. This CDR3 has 14 amino acids. The CDR3 sequence is CASSEGLTTETQYF. CDR3 in DNA: TGCGCCAGCAGCGAAGGACTGACGACAGAGACCCAGTACTTC.

A single count supports this clone. The chain recombines TRBV27 with TRBJ1-4; a weak D match, TRBD1 (6 bases). CDR1 and CDR2 from the germline V gene are MNHEY and SMNVEV (reference sequence). V lost 2 bases and J 7 bases, leaving 11 bases between the germline ends. This CDR3 has 14 residues. CDR3 in amino acids: CASSLARGREKLFF. CDR3 nucleotides: TGTGCCAGCAGTTTAGCCAGGGGTCGTGAAAAACTGTTTTTT.

This chain links TRBV6-6 with TRBJ2-7; no clear D gene. V was trimmed by 2 bases and J by 7 bases, leaving 9 bases between them. The CDR3 runs to 12 residues. CDR1 is MNHNY, CDR2 SVGAGI, per germline (reference sequence). DNA for the CDR3: TGTGCCAGCAGTTACGGATTGACAGAGCAGTACTTC. Its protein product is CASSYGLTEQYF.

CDR3 loop: CASSLWPTDTQYF. The CDR3 bases are TGTGCCAGCAGCTTATGGCCCACAGATACGCAGTATTTT. The chain couples TRBV7-3 to TRBJ2-3; D remains ambiguous. Deletions cut 2 bases from V and 2 bases from J, with 5 bases between. Germline V lookup: CDR1 SGHTA, CDR2 FQGTGA. The CDR3 runs to 13 residues.

In DNA form, the CDR3 reads TGTGCCAGCAGTTTAGACTCAGGGTGGGCTGGCGAGCAGTACTTC. Its translation is CASSLDSGWAGEQYF. V usage is TRBV28 and J usage is TRBJ2-7, with D possibly being TRBD1 (5 bases). The length of the CDR3 is 15 residues. Trimming pared 2 bases from V and 6 bases from J, leaving 17 bases between. Germline V gene data show CDR1 as MDHEN and CDR2 as SYDVKM. The whole variable domain, filled in from reference TRBV28 and TRBJ2-7, reads DVKVTQSSRYLVKRTGEKVFLECVQDMDHENMFWYRQDPGLGLRLIYFSYDVKMKEKGDIPEGYSVSREKKERFSLILESASTNQTSMYLCASSLDSGWAGEQYFGPGTRLTVT.

Only one count was recorded for this clone. The chain recombines TRBV6-2 or TRBV6-3 with TRBJ2-1; 11 nucleotides line up with TRBD2. Germline-derived CDR1 and CDR2 are MNHEY and SVGEGT. Losses at the gene ends were 4 bases for V and 6 bases for J; bases not matched to a gene: 11. The CDR3 covers 17 residues. The CDR3 spells CASSFEASGRTLNEQFF. The CDR3 bases are TGTGCCAGCAGTTTCGAAGCTAGCGGGAGGACGCTCAATGAGCAGTTCTTC.

This sequence joins TRBV9 and TRBJ1-1, with a tentative D call TRBD1 (6 bases). Between the trimmed V and J ends, which lost 2 bases and 6 bases, there was a span of 14 bases. The CDR3 is 14 residues long. In germline, CDR1 is SGDLS, CDR2 YYNGEE. As DNA, the CDR3 is TGTGCCAGCAGCGTGGGGCAGGGGCTCTCTGAAGCTTTCTTT. It is translated as CASSVGQGLSEAFF.